The present entry profiles one T cell receptor beta chain with its context. The sample comes from a study of OX40 agonist ivuxolimab in advanced cancers. Clones were read by immunoSEQ multiplex PCR, and TCRdb kept only the in-frame ones, dropping some. The sample includes around 40,000 clones, around nine tenths of them seen just once. Source: CD4+ or CD8+ T cells sorted from blood, taken in a trial of the OX40 agonist ivuxolimab. The clonotype was recovered from an adult with an advanced solid tumor such as melanoma, head and neck, liver or kidney cancer.

CDR3 in amino acids: CAREELNEQFF. As DNA, the CDR3 is TGTGCCCGGGAGGAGTTAAATGAGCAGTTCTTC. The chain combines TRBV15 with TRBJ2-1, with 7 positions matching TRBD2. The CDR3 runs 11 residues. Germline assignment: CDR1 LNHNV and CDR2 YYDKDF (reference sequence). V was pared by 11 bases and J by 7 bases, with 5 bases of the junction left unmatched.